The 29 T cell receptor beta chains given below trace back to one sample, sequenced in a study of shared clonotypes between healthy human individuals. Repertoires were generated with immunoSEQ multiplex PCR, while TCRdb's copy carries only in-frame clones and drops some. The data show under 1,100,000 clones, around 78% seen once. The sequenced sample consisted of memory CD4+ T cells from PBMCs. Subset meaning: CD45RA-negative fraction. These receptors all stem from a man between 18 and 29 years old in good health. Some clones in this sample may be carry-over from other donors' samples.

There are a few counts of this clone. V usage is TRBV12-5 and J usage is TRBJ1-5, with 8 bases identical to TRBD1. With 6 bases clipped from V and 0 bases from J, the junction kept 1 base outside the gene matches. Germline V gene sequence: CDR1 LGHNT, CDR2 FRNRAP. The CDR3 extends over 14 amino acids. The CDR3 nucleotides read TGTGCTAGTGGAGGACAGGGTAGCAATCAGCCCCAGCATTTT. Residues: CASGGQGSNQPQHF. Variable domain in full (rest from reference TRBV12-5 and TRBJ1-5): DARVTQTPRHKVTEMGQEVTMRCQPILGHNTVFWYRQTMMQGLELLAYFRNRAPLDDSGMPKDRFSAEMPDATLATLKIQPSEPRDSAVYFCASGGQGSNQPQHFGDGTRLSIL.

The genes are TRBV10-3 and TRBJ2-7, with 8 bases matching TRBD1. V shed 3 bases and J 4 bases; nucleotides not matched to a gene: 8. Germline CDR1 ENHRY, CDR2 SYGVKD. The CDR3 runs 15 residues. The CDR3 nucleotides read TGTGCCATCAGTGACCCATCGGACAGGGTTTACGAGCAGTACTTC. Its protein is CAISDPSDRVYEQYF.

The chain couples TRBV2 to TRBJ1-1, with TRBD1 as a possible D gene (6 bases). V was cut by 7 bases and J by 3 bases, with 18 bases left in between. This CDR3 has 15 amino acids. The V gene's germline CDR1 is SNHLY and CDR2 FYNNEI. The CDR3 loop is CASTGGRGLDTEAFF. The CDR3 nucleotides are TGTGCCAGCACCGGAGGCAGGGGTCTGGACACTGAAGCTTTCTTT.

A word on this clone: The identical CDR3 is also encoded by other nucleotide sequences in the sample. J is TRBJ2-5 and V is TRBV20-1; D is possibly TRBD2 (5 bases). V shed 5 bases and J shed 5 bases, with 9 bases lying between them. There are 11 residues in the CDR3. CDR1 and CDR2 from the germline V gene are DFQATT and SNEGSKA (reference sequence). The CDR3, as DNA: TGCAGTGCTCGGCGGGCGGAGACCCAGTACTTC. It specifies CSARRAETQYF.

V is TRBV5-1 and J is TRBJ2-7; 11 positions agree with TRBD1. This CDR3 spans 15 amino acids. V dropped 5 bases and J dropped 5; count of bases not matched to a gene: 9. Germline values: CDR1 SGHRS, CDR2 YFSETQ. The CDR3 here is CASSDRDRGFHEQYF. The CDR3 region has the DNA TGCGCCAGCAGTGATCGGGACAGGGGGTTCCACGAGCAGTACTTC. Variable domain in full (rest from reference TRBV5-1 and TRBJ2-7): KAGVTQTPRYLIKTRGQQVTLSCSPISGHRSVSWYQQTPGQGLQFLFEYFSETQRNKGNFPGRFSGRQFSNSRSEMNVSTLELGDSALYLCASSDRDRGFHEQYFGPGTRLTVT.

The V call is TRBV15, the J call TRBJ2-1, with D hard to call. Looked up from germline, CDR1 is LNHNV and CDR2 is YYDKDF (reference sequence). V was trimmed by 6 bases and J by 9 bases, leaving 12 bases between them. This CDR3 has 12 residues. CDR3 residues: CATSMSGGEQFF. The CDR3 DNA reads as TGTGCCACCAGTATGAGTGGCGGTGAGCAGTTCTTC.

The CDR3 is CASSEYPGATEAFF. The CDR3 region has the DNA TGTGCCAGCAGTGAATATCCCGGGGCCACTGAAGCTTTCTTT. The chain combines TRBV2 with TRBJ1-1; D perhaps matches TRBD1 (5 bases). Germline V lookup: CDR1 SNHLY, CDR2 FYNNEI. V gave up 2 bases and J gave up 4 bases, with 11 bases separating them. The CDR3 is made up of 14 amino acids.

V usage is TRBV7-7 and J usage is TRBJ1-1; no clear D. This CDR3 contains 13 residues. V dropped 5 bases and J dropped 3 bases, with 10 bases sitting between them. Germline values: CDR1 SSHAT, CDR2 FNYEAQ (reference sequence). The CDR3 DNA reads TGTGCCAGCAGCCCGTCGTTTGACACTGAAGCTTTCTTT. Translating gives CASSPSFDTEAFF.

The rearrangement uses TRBV7-2 and TRBJ2-7; D unresolved. CDR3 length: 14 residues. V was trimmed by 5 bases and J by 4 bases, leaving 15 bases between them. Germline V gene lookup returns CDR1 SGHTA and CDR2 FQGNSA. The CDR3 sequence is CASSEVQFRYEQYF. In DNA form, the CDR3 reads TGTGCCAGCAGCGAAGTACAGTTTCGATACGAGCAGTACTTC.

The chain recombines TRBV7-2 with TRBJ2-5, with 8 bases fitting TRBD1. Germline V lookup: CDR1 SGHTA, CDR2 FQGNSA. This CDR3 has 14 residues. The V segment lost 1 base and the J segment 5 bases; nucleotides outside the gene matches: 3. CDR3 protein: CASSLGAGGETQYF. As DNA, the CDR3 is TGTGCCAGCAGCTTAGGGGCAGGGGGCGAGACCCAGTACTTC.

About this clone: Other DNA sequences from this sample encode an identical CDR3 as well. This chain's CDR3 is CASSLERGTDTQYF. The CDR3 DNA reads as TGTGCCAGCAGCTTGGAAAGGGGCACAGATACGCAGTATTTT. The chain has TRBV5-4 and TRBJ2-3; no clear D gene. Per the germline V gene, CDR1 is SGHNT and CDR2 is YYREEE (reference sequence). This CDR3 region has 14 residues. V was cut by 0 bases and J by 1 base, with 6 bases left in between.

There are a few counts of this clone. V and J are TRBV11-3 and TRBJ2-7; the match to TRBD2 covers 11 bases. The CDR3 sequence is 16 residues long. V gave up 7 bases and J gave up 5 bases; unmatched junction bases: 13. Germline V gene sequence: CDR1 SGHNT, CDR2 YENEEA. CDR3 bases: TGTGCCAGCACAAGGGGGGCTAGCGGGAGGAGACACGAGCAGTACTTC. Translation: CASTRGASGRRHEQYF.

The chain recombines TRBV6-5 with TRBJ2-7; TRBD1 aligns across 9 bases. Losses at the gene ends were 8 bases for V and 3 bases for J; bases not matched to a gene: 8. CDR3 length: 14 residues. The germline CDR1 and CDR2 sequences are MNHEY and SVGAGI. This chain's CDR3 is CASRPRDRVYEQYF. CDR3 in DNA: TGTGCCAGCCGCCCCCGGGACAGGGTCTACGAGCAGTACTTC.

This clone was seen once. This chain joins TRBV6-5 and TRBJ2-1; 7 nucleotides agree with TRBD1. The CDR3 totals 15 residues. Germline values: CDR1 MNHEY, CDR2 SVGAGI. Trimming cost V 7 bases and J 4 bases; bases outside gene matches: 10. CDR3 protein: CASTLNWDSYNEQFF. The CDR3 DNA sequence: TGTGCCAGCACCCTCAACTGGGACAGTTACAATGAGCAGTTCTTC.

This sequence joins TRBV5-1 and TRBJ1-3; D is ambiguous. The V end was cut by 4 bases, the J end by 2 bases, with 10 bases between. From germline, CDR1 is SGHRS and CDR2 YFSETQ. The CDR3 runs to 14 residues. For the CDR3, the DNA is TGCGCCAGCAGCACCGGCCAGGCTGGAAACACCATATATTTT. It encodes CASSTGQAGNTIYF.

The V call is TRBV6-1, the J call TRBJ1-2; 9 bases match TRBD1. The CDR3 is 14 residues long. Germline V CDR1 and CDR2: MNHNS, SASEGT. After removal of 5 bases from V and 1 base from J, the junction contained 2 bases not matched to a gene. The CDR3 here is CASSWDRDNYGYTF. The CDR3 bases are TGTGCCAGCAGTTGGGACAGGGATAACTATGGCTACACCTTC.

The chain carries TRBV2 and TRBJ1-2, with D hard to call. The ends were cut back, 4 bases at V and 7 bases at J, with 10 bases in the middle. This CDR3 comprises 12 residues. The V gene's germline CDR1 is SNHLY and CDR2 FYNNEI. The CDR3: CASSVYVGGYTF. The CDR3 DNA reads as TGTGCCAGCAGTGTCTACGTCGGTGGCTACACCTTC.

This clone was counted a single time. Other DNA sequences of this sample code for an identical CDR3. The genes are TRBV28 and TRBJ1-5; 8 bases align to TRBD1. The CDR3 runs to 14 residues. The germline V gene encodes CDR1 MDHEN and CDR2 SYDVKM. V lost 6 bases and J lost 5; bases outside the gene matches: 6. As DNA, the CDR3 is TGTGCCAGCAGCTTAGGACAGGGCTATCAGCCCCAGCATTTT. Its protein product is CASSLGQGYQPQHF.

CDR3: CASSLLTGSRGGYTF. CDR3 nucleotides: TGTGCCAGCAGTTTACTTACAGGGAGTAGGGGGGGCTACACCTTC. This sequence joins TRBV28 and TRBJ1-2, with D tentatively TRBD1 (6 bases). The germline V gene has CDR1 MDHEN and CDR2 SYDVKM. Between the trimmed V and J ends, which lost 2 bases and 8 bases, there was a span of 18 bases. The CDR3 is 15 residues long.

This clone was seen a single time. The CDR3 DNA follows: TGTGCCACCAGCAGAATAACAGGGAGAGGCAACACCGGGGAGCTGTTTTTT. Residues: CATSRITGRGNTGELFF. The gene calls are TRBV15 and TRBJ2-2; a weak D match, TRBD1 (6 bases). Trimming shortened V by 2 bases and J by 2 bases, and 15 bases separated the two germline ends. This CDR3 has 17 amino acids. Germline V gene data show CDR1 as LNHNV and CDR2 as YYDKDF (reference sequence).

The chain recombines TRBV28 with TRBJ2-2, with 13 bases matching TRBD2. CDR1 and CDR2 from the germline V gene are MDHEN and SYDVKM. J was trimmed by 5 bases and V by 3 bases; bases with no gene match: 3. The CDR3 totals 16 residues. CDR3 sequence (DNA): TGTGCCAGCAGTTTTTGGACTAGCGGGAGTACCGGGGAGCTGTTTTTT. It encodes CASSFWTSGSTGELFF. Full variable domain (remainder filled in from reference TRBV28 and TRBJ2-2): DVKVTQSSRYLVKRTGEKVFLECVQDMDHENMFWYRQDPGLGLRLIYFSYDVKMKEKGDIPEGYSVSREKKERFSLILESASTNQTSMYLCASSFWTSGSTGELFFGEGSRLTVL.

V and J are TRBV25-1 and TRBJ2-6; D unclear. Trimming stripped 5 bases from V and 9 bases from J, with 8 bases between. CDR1 is MGHDK, CDR2 SYGVNS, per germline. The CDR3 sequence is 12 residues long. CDR3 bases: TGTGCCAGCAGTACCCCTGGCAACGTCCTGACTTTC. Translated: CASSTPGNVLTF.

The chain combines TRBV9 with TRBJ2-6; D remains unclear. The CDR3 runs to 18 residues. Looked up from germline, CDR1 is SGDLS and CDR2 is YYNGEE. The germline V and J ends were trimmed by 0 bases and 0 bases, with 13 bases remaining between them. CDR3: CASSVGESSSSGANVLTF. The CDR3 nucleotides read TGTGCCAGCAGCGTAGGAGAAAGTTCAAGCTCTGGGGCCAACGTCCTGACTTTC.

About this clone itself: The same CDR3 can be traced to other DNA sequences in this sample. This chain connects TRBV7-2 to TRBJ2-5; TRBD1 agrees at 8 bases. Losses at the gene ends were 2 bases for V and 2 bases for J; bases not matched to a gene: 4. The CDR3 consists of 15 residues. The germline CDR1 and CDR2 sequences are SGHTA and FQGNSA. The DNA for the CDR3 is TGTGCCAGCAGCTTAAGGACAGGGAGACAAGAGACCCAGTACTTC. It codes for CASSLRTGRQETQYF.

This chain joins TRBV6-1 and TRBJ1-2, with D possibly matching TRBD1 (5 bases). V lost 4 bases and J 0 bases, leaving 9 bases between the germline ends. Germline CDR1 reads MNHNS; CDR2 reads SASEGT. The CDR3 runs 14 residues. CDR3 region: CASSVGRANYGYTF. CDR3 in DNA: TGTGCCAGCAGTGTGGGACGGGCTAACTATGGCTACACCTTC.

V usage is TRBV28 and J usage is TRBJ1-2; D ambiguous. Germline lookup yields CDR1 MDHEN and CDR2 SYDVKM. The CDR3 has 13 amino acids. Trimming removed 4 bases from V and 0 bases from J, with 6 bases in between. CDR3 protein: CASSSATNYGYTF. The DNA for the CDR3 is TGTGCCAGCAGTTCGGCCACTAACTATGGCTACACCTTC.

The chain couples TRBV18 to TRBJ1-3; unclear D gene. The V gene's germline CDR1 is KGHSH and CDR2 LQKENI. The CDR3 is 17 amino acids. Trimming took off 1 base at V and 4 bases at J, with 17 bases between the two ends. CDR3 nucleotides: TGTGCCAGCTCACCACAACCGCTAGGACCCGCCGGAAACACCATATATTTT. Amino acids: CASSPQPLGPAGNTIYF.

The chain recombines TRBV5-1 with TRBJ2-5; 8 bases are a match to TRBD1. Losses at the gene ends were 3 bases for V and 5 bases for J; bases not matched to a gene: 6. This CDR3 is 14 amino acids long. Germline CDR1 reads SGHRS; CDR2 reads YFSETQ. CDR3 residues: CASSSPDRAETQYF. CDR3 nucleotide sequence: TGCGCCAGCAGCTCGCCGGACAGGGCGGAGACCCAGTACTTC.

Comments on this clone: A much larger clone lies a single base off, so this may be a read error. The chain uses TRBV7-9 and TRBJ1-3; the D is unclear. Trimming took off 3 bases at V and 0 bases at J, with 3 bases between the two ends. The CDR3 is made up of 13 amino acids. Germline CDR1 reads SEHNR; CDR2 reads FQNEAQ (reference sequence). The CDR3 is CASSFGSGNTIYF. The CDR3 DNA reads as TGTGCCAGCAGCTTCGGCTCTGGAAACACCATATATTTT.